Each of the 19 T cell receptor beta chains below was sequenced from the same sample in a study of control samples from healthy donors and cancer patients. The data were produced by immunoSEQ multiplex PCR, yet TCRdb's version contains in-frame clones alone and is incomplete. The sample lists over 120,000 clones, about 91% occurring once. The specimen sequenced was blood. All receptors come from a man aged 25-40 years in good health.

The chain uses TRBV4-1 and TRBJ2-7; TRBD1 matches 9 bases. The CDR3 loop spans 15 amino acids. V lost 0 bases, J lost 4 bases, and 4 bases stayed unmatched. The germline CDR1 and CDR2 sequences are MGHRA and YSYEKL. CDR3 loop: CASSQEYRGHYEQYF. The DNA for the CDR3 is TGCGCCAGCAGCCAAGAGTACAGGGGGCATTACGAGCAGTACTTC.

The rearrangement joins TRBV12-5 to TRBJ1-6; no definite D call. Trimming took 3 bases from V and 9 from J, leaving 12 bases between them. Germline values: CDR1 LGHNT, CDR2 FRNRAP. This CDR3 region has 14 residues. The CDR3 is CASGFGEKGSPLHF. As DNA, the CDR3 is TGTGCTAGTGGTTTTGGGGAGAAGGGTTCACCCCTCCACTTT.

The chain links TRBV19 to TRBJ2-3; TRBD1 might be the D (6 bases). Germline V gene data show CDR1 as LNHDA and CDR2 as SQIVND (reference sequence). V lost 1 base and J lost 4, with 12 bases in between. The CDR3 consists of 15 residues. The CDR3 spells CASSIGRGIPDTQYF. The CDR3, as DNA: TGTGCCAGTAGTATAGGTAGGGGGATCCCAGATACGCAGTATTTT. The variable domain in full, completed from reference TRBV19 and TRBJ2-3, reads DGGITQSPKYLFRKEGQNVTLSCEQNLNHDAMYWYRQDPGQGLRLIYYSQIVNDFQKGDIAEGYSVSREKKESFPLTVTSAQKNPTAFYLCASSIGRGIPDTQYFGPGTRLTVL.

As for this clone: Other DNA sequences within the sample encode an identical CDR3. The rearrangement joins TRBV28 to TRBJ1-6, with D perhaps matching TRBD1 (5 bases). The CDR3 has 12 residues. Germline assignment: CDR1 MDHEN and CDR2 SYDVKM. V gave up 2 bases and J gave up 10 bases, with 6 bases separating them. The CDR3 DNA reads TGTGCCAGCAGTTTAGAGGGGTCACCCCTCCACTTT. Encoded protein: CASSLEGSPLHF.

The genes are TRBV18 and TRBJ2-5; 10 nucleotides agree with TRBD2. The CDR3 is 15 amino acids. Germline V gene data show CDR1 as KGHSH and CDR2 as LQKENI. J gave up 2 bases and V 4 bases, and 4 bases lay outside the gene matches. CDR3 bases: TGTGCCAGCTCACATAGAGCGGGGGGGCAAGAGACCCAGTACTTC. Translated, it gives CASSHRAGGQETQYF.

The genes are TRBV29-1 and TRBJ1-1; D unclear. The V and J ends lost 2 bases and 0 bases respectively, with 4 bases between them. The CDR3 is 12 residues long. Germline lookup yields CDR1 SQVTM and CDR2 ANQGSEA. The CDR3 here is CSVESMNTEAFF. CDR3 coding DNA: TGCAGCGTTGAATCGATGAACACTGAAGCTTTCTTT.

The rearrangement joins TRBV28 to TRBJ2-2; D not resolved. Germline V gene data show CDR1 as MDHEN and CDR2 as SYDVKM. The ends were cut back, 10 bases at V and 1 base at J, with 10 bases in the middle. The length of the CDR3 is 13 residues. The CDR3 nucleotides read TGTGCCACCCGGACCATGAACACCGGGGAGCTGTTTTTT. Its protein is CATRTMNTGELFF.

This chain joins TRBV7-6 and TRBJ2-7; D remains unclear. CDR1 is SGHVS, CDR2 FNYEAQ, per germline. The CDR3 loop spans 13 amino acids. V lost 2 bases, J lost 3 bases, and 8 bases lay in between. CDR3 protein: CASSLSTYYEQYF. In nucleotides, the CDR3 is TGTGCCAGCAGCTTATCCACCTACTACGAGCAGTACTTC. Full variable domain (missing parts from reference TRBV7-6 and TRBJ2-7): GAGVSQSPRYKVTKRGQDVALRCDPISGHVSLYWYRQALGQGPEFLTYFNYEAQQDKSGLPNDRFSAERPEGSISTLTIQRTEQRDSAMYRCASSLSTYYEQYFGPGTRLTVT.

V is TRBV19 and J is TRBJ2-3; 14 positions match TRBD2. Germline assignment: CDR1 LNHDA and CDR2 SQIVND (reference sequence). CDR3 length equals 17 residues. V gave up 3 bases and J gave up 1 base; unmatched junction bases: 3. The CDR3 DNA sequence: TGTGCCAGTAGTATCGGGACTAGCGGGGGAGGCACAGATACGCAGTATTTT. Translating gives CASSIGTSGGGTDTQYF.

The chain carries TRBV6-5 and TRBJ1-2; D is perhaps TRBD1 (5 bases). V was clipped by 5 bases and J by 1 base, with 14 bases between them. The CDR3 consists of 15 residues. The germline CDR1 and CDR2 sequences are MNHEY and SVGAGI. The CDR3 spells CASSPTPQGNYGYTF. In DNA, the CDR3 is TGTGCCAGCAGTCCCACCCCTCAGGGTAACTATGGCTACACCTTC.

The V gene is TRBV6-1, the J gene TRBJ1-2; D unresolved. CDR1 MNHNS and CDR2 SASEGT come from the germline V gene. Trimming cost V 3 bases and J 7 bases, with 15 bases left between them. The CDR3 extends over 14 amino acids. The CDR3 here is CASSDPAVVGGYTF. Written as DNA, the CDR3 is TGTGCCAGCAGTGACCCCGCCGTTGTGGGTGGCTACACCTTC.

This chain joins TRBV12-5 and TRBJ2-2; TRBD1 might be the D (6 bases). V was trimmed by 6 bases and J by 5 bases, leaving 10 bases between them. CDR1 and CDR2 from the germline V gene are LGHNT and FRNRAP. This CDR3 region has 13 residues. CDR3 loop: CASGTGLTGELFF. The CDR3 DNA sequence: TGTGCTAGTGGCACAGGGCTGACCGGGGAGCTGTTTTTT.

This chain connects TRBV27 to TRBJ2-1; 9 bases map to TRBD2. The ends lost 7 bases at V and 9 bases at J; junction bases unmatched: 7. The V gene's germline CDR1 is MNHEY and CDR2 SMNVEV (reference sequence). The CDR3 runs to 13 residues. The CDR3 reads CASKAGGPGEQFF. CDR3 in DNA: TGTGCCAGCAAGGCGGGGGGGCCGGGTGAGCAGTTCTTC.

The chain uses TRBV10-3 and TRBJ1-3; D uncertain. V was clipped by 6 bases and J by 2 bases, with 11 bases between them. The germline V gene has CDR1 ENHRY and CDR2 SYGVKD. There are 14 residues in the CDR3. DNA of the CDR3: TGTGCCATCAGCACCGATCTGCCTGGAAACACCATATATTTT. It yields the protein CAISTDLPGNTIYF.

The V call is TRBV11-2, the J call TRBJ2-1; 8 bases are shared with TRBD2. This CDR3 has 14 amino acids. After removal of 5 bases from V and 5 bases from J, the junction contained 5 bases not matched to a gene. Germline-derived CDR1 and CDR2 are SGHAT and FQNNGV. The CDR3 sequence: CASSPSGLNNEQFF. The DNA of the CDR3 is TGTGCCAGCAGCCCTAGCGGGCTAAACAATGAGCAGTTCTTC.

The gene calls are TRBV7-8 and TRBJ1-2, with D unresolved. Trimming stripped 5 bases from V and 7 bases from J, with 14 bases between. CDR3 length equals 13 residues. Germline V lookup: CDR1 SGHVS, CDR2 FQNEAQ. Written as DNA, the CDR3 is TGTGCCAGCAGCCTACAAGGGTGGCCTGGCTACACCTTC. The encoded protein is CASSLQGWPGYTF.

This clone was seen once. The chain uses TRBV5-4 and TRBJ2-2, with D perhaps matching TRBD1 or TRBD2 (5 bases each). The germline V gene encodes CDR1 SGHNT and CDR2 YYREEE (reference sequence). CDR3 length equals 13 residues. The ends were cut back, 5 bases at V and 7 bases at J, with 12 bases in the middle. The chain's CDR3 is CASSQMGDGELFF. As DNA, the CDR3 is TGTGCCAGCAGTCAAATGGGGGACGGGGAGCTGTTTTTT. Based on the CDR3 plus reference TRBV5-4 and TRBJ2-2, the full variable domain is ETGVTQSPTHLIKTRGQQVTLRCSSQSGHNTVSWYQQALGQGPQFIFQYYREEENGRGNFPPRFSGLQFPNYSSELNVNALELDDSALYLCASSQMGDGELFFGEGSRLTVL.

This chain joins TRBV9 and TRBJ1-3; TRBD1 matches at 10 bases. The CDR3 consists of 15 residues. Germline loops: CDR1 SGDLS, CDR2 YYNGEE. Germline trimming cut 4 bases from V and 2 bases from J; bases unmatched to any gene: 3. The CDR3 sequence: CASSKGQGAGNTIYF. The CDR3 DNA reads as TGTGCCAGCAGCAAAGGACAGGGGGCTGGAAACACCATATATTTT.

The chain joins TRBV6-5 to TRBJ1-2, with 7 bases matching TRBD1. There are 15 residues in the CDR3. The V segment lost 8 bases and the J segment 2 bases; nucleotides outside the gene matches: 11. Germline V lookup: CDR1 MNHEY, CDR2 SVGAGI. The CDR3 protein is CASSKQGSVNYGYTF. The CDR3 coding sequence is TGTGCCAGCTCCAAACAGGGGAGTGTAAACTATGGCTACACCTTC.